This TCR beta chain was captured by sequencing in a study of cytomegalovirus exposure and HLA in healthy donors. The CDR3 is 14 amino acids. Germline CDR1 reads KGHSH; CDR2 reads LQKENI. Trimming left V 2 bases short and J 2 bases short, with 10 bases between. 60 Vbeta and 13 Jbeta primers were used in PCR. Only in-frame clones appear in the TCRdb table, and some are missing; sequencing was by immunoSEQ multiplex PCR. The data hold around 37,000 clones, with over 70% observed a single time. The specimen was PBMCs. The V call is TRBV18, the J call TRBJ2-7, with D possibly TRBD1 on 6 matching bases. The TCR was taken from a man in his thirties or forties in good health and CMV-seronegative. CDR3: CASSPVTGPYEQYF. CDR3 in DNA: TGTGCCAGCTCACCAGTGACAGGACCCTACGAGCAGTACTTC. Supplemented by reference TRBV18 and TRBJ2-7, the full variable domain reads NAGVMQNPRHLVRRRGQEARLRCSPMKGHSHVYWYRQLPEEGLKFMVYLQKENIIDESGMPKERFSAEFPKEGPSILRIQQVVRGDSAAYFCASSPVTGPYEQYFGPGTRLTVT.